A single sample gave rise to the 20 T cell receptor beta chains below, sequenced in a study of siplizumab effects on memory and regulatory T cells. The table came from immunoSEQ multiplex PCR; TCRdb's copy has only in-frame clones and leaves some out. The table includes about 97,000 clones, 80% to 95% detected once. Sequencing input: non-Treg CD4+ T cells sorted from blood. The receptor source for this set is a human donor in good health.

J is TRBJ2-7 and V is TRBV15; TRBD2 might be the D (6 bases). This CDR3 has 13 amino acids. From germline, CDR1 is LNHNV and CDR2 YYDKDF (reference sequence). The V gene lost 5 bases and the J gene lost 6 bases, with 14 bases spanning the gap. The CDR3 loop is CATSGHSGREQYF. DNA for the CDR3: TGTGCCACCAGCGGTCACAGCGGGCGCGAGCAGTACTTC.

V usage is TRBV11-2 and J usage is TRBJ2-4, with D unresolved. Germline V gene data show CDR1 as SGHAT and CDR2 as FQNNGV. Trimming pared 1 base from V and 2 bases from J, leaving 12 bases between. This CDR3 comprises 16 residues. The CDR3 DNA sequence: TGTGCCAGCAGCTTAGGGTTTGGGGTAACCAAAAACATTCAGTACTTC. Protein: CASSLGFGVTKNIQYF.

This chain uses TRBV6-1 with TRBJ2-1; D remains ambiguous. Between the trimmed V and J ends, which lost 7 bases and 3 bases, there was a span of 16 bases. Germline V gene lookup returns CDR1 MNHNS and CDR2 SASEGT. This CDR3 region has 15 residues. CDR3 coding DNA: TGTGCCAGCAACCGAGGTAGCTTTGGCTACAATGAGCAGTTCTTC. It translates to CASNRGSFGYNEQFF.

This clone showed up just once. The rearrangement uses TRBV19 and TRBJ1-5; 9 nucleotides match TRBD1. Germline V gives CDR1 LNHDA, CDR2 SQIVND (reference sequence). Trimming at V came to 6 bases and at J to 7 bases, leaving 7 bases not matched to a gene. The CDR3 is 14 amino acids. CDR3 amino acids: CASSLQGAEQPQHF. The CDR3, as DNA: TGTGCCAGTAGCCTACAGGGGGCAGAGCAGCCCCAGCATTTT.

The CDR3 region has the DNA TGTGCCAGCAGCTTAGGGCGGAGGAACACTGAAGCTTTCTTT. It translates to CASSLGRRNTEAFF. V and J are TRBV13 and TRBJ1-1; D is undetermined. This CDR3 has 14 amino acids. Germline V gene lookup returns CDR1 PRHDT and CDR2 FYEKMQ (reference sequence). Trimming shortened V by 0 bases and J by 1 base, and 6 bases separated the two germline ends.

The rearrangement uses TRBV5-6 and TRBJ2-4; TRBD2 aligns across 7 bases. The CDR3 covers 14 residues. The trim removed 5 bases at V and 8 bases at J, leaving 10 bases unmatched. CDR1 and CDR2 from the germline V gene are SGHDT and YYEEEE. The CDR3 spells CASRRRGGRDIQYF. In DNA, the CDR3 is TGTGCCAGCAGGAGGAGGGGAGGGAGGGACATTCAGTACTTC. The variable domain in full, completed from reference TRBV5-6 and TRBJ2-4, reads DAGVTQSPTHLIKTRGQQVTLRCSPKSGHDTVSWYQQALGQGPQFIFQYYEEEERQRGNFPDRFSGHQFPNYSSELNVNALLLGDSALYLCASRRRGGRDIQYFGAGTRLSVL.

V gene TRBV2 combines with J gene TRBJ2-2; D call uncertain. The CDR3 spans 13 residues. Germline CDR1 is SNHLY and CDR2 is FYNNEI. Trimming removed 2 bases from V and 8 bases from J, with 9 bases in between. The CDR3 sequence is CASSESFSGELFF. The CDR3 nucleotides are TGTGCCAGCAGTGAATCATTTTCAGGGGAGCTGTTTTTT.

V gene TRBV6-5 combines with J gene TRBJ2-7; maybe TRBD2 (6 bases). Trimming pared 2 bases from V and 3 bases from J, leaving 14 bases between. The CDR3 length is 15 residues. Germline V gene sequence: CDR1 MNHEY, CDR2 SVGAGI. DNA for the CDR3: TGTGCCAGCAGTTACACCCGGGAGAAAAGCTACGAGCAGTACTTC. Protein sequence: CASSYTREKSYEQYF.

The chain combines TRBV4-1 with TRBJ1-3; D gene unclear. The germline V gene has CDR1 MGHRA and CDR2 YSYEKL. Trimming stripped 5 bases from V and 0 bases from J, with 20 bases between. The CDR3 totals 18 residues. CDR3 DNA sequence: TGCGCCAGCAGCTACGGGATCGTGTTGGGGAACTCTGGAAACACCATATATTTT. Translation: CASSYGIVLGNSGNTIYF.

The chain has TRBV6-6 and TRBJ1-3; 7 nucleotides match TRBD1. CDR1 and CDR2 (germline): MNHNY, SVGAGI (reference sequence). V shed 6 bases and J 3 bases; nucleotides not matched to a gene: 11. The CDR3 loop spans 16 amino acids. This CDR3 is CASSSTEGAFGNTIYF. CDR3 nucleotides: TGTGCCAGCAGCTCCACGGAGGGGGCTTTTGGAAACACCATATATTTT.

The V call is TRBV5-1, the J call TRBJ1-2; 8 positions agree with TRBD1. V shed 2 bases and J 7 bases; nucleotides not matched to a gene: 7. This CDR3 region has 14 residues. The germline CDR1 and CDR2 sequences are SGHRS and YFSETQ. CDR3 residues: CASSFLQGELGYTF. The CDR3 DNA reads TGCGCCAGCAGCTTTTTACAGGGGGAGCTTGGCTACACCTTC.

The rearrangement uses TRBV27 and TRBJ1-2; perhaps TRBD1 as D (5 bases). This CDR3 region has 13 residues. CDR1 and CDR2 (germline): MNHEY, SMNVEV (reference sequence). The V end lost 5 bases, the J end lost 8 bases, and 15 bases lay between the germline ends. The CDR3 coding sequence is TGTGCCAGCAGTCGAATACCAGGGTCGGGCTACACCTTC. Translation gives CASSRIPGSGYTF.

The chain joins TRBV21-1 to TRBJ2-7; the table's D gene call, TRBD1, was not cross checked with the DNA. TRBV21-1 is flagged as a pseudogene. The CDR3 runs to 15 residues. The CDR3 loop is CASSKVPGQGPEQYF. CDR3 DNA: TGTGCCAGCAGCAAAGTCCCGGGACAGGGGCCCGAGCAGTACTTC.

This clone appeared a single time. This chain links TRBV2 with TRBJ2-5; D may be TRBD2 (6 bases). Germline V gives CDR1 SNHLY, CDR2 FYNNEI. The length of the CDR3 is 15 residues. Trimming stripped 7 bases from V and 1 base from J, with 16 bases between. Written as DNA, the CDR3 is TGTGCCAGCAAACCCGAAACTAGCTCCCAAGAGACCCAGTACTTC. Amino acid sequence: CASKPETSSQETQYF. Full variable domain (remainder filled in from reference TRBV2 and TRBJ2-5): EPEVTQTPSHQVTQMGQEVILRCVPISNHLYFYWYRQILGQKVEFLVSFYNNEISEKSEIFDDQFSVERPDGSNFTLKIRSTKLEDSAMYFCASKPETSSQETQYFGPGTRLLVL.

This chain connects TRBV18 to TRBJ2-2; D is unresolved. Trimming pared 4 bases from V and 5 bases from J, leaving 8 bases between. CDR1 KGHSH and CDR2 LQKENI come from the germline V gene. The CDR3 extends over 13 amino acids. CDR3 region: CASSLGRTGELFF. DNA of the CDR3: TGTGCCAGCTCACTTGGACGGACCGGGGAGCTGTTTTTT.

This chain joins TRBV4-1 and TRBJ1-1, with a possible D match to TRBD1 (5 bases). Germline CDR1 and CDR2: MGHRA and YSYEKL. V lost 4 bases and J lost 0, with 6 bases in between. CDR3 length: 13 amino acids. CDR3 loop: CASSRQLNTEAFF. The CDR3 DNA reads as TGCGCCAGCAGCCGACAGTTGAACACTGAAGCTTTCTTT.

The chain is built from TRBV4-1 and TRBJ2-1, with unresolved D. The CDR3 extends over 16 amino acids. CDR1 is MGHRA and CDR2 is YSYEKL in the germline V gene. Between the trimmed V and J ends, which lost 0 bases and 5 bases, there was a span of 14 bases. The CDR3 nucleotides are TGCGCCAGCAGCCAAGATAGTGTAGGCAAGGACAATGAGCAGTTCTTC. It encodes CASSQDSVGKDNEQFF.

This chain connects TRBV28 to TRBJ1-3; 8 bases are a match to TRBD1. Germline CDR1 reads MDHEN; CDR2 reads SYDVKM. V dropped 5 bases and J dropped 0; count of bases not matched to a gene: 12. The CDR3 is 18 amino acids. CDR3 in DNA: TGTGCCAGCAGTCTTGGACAGGGTCGAGGTCTCTCTGGAAACACCATATATTTT. This translates into CASSLGQGRGLSGNTIYF.

The chain employs TRBV15 and TRBJ1-5; 7 positions agree with TRBD1. The V gene end was trimmed by 1 base and the J gene end by 1 base; junction bases not matched to a gene: 10. This CDR3 has 18 residues. Germline CDR1 is LNHNV and CDR2 is YYDKDF (reference sequence). The CDR3 DNA reads as TGTGCCACCAGCAGAGTCTGGCAGGGGGACGTGAGCAATCAGCCCCAGCATTTT. Protein product: CATSRVWQGDVSNQPQHF.

The J gene is TRBJ2-5, the V gene TRBV28, with 12 bases that match TRBD2. The J call may be faulty, since TRBJ2-7 better matches the DNA end. The CDR3 covers 15 residues. Germline values: CDR1 MDHEN, CDR2 SYDVKM. CDR3: CASSLTSGSIHEQYF. DNA of the CDR3: TGTGCCAGCAGTTTGACTAGCGGGAGTATCCACGAGCAGTACTTC.